This TCR beta chain emerged from a study of blood T cell repertoires in COVID-19 (dated by TCRdb to 2020 to 2022). Regarding the research as a whole: Collaborator samples came from the United States, Italy and Spain and covered acute and convalescent phases of COVID-19. Deeply sampled blood TCRbeta repertoires from subjects exposed to, actively infected with, or recovered from COVID-19 were included in the dataset. A de-identified subject ID, COVID-19 status, age in years and sex were almost always included in the sample metadata. Samples were obtained from the ongoing ImmuneRACE study (first 160 participants) and from over 1,000 subjects provided by 6 global collaborators. Where HLA class I and class II types were available, the types were taken from metadata supplied by the sample provider, not from assay-based typing. The material from the prospective study consisted of cDNA or gDNA derived from T cells, B-cell-depleted T cells, or PBMCs. A freely available public database, intended as a resource for researchers studying the immune response to SARS-CoV-2, is where the repertoires were released.

A remark on this clone: Its antigen specificity is not known. No base quality values were provided; no much bigger clone lies one nucleotide off.

Trimming takes 2 bases off V and 6 bases off J; junction bases not matched to a gene: 6. CDR1 LGHDT and CDR2 YNNKEL are derived from the germline V gene (reference sequence). The CDR3 starts with the cysteine, ends with the phenylalanine, and has 15 residues. Only the CDR3 region is kept as DNA, spanning 45 bases read in frame from base 1. TCRbeta CDR3 regions were amplified from genomic DNA using the immunoSEQ Assay, a bias-controlled multiplex PCR. On the authors' methods: Nucleated cell counts per sample were estimated from amplification of reference gene primers within the assay. Sequence reads were collapsed and filtered to measure the absolute abundance of every unique TCRbeta CDR3 rearrangement. For each sample, productive Simpson clonality was calculated as the square root of Simpson's diversity index over productive rearrangements. TCRdb holds this immuneACCESS table with in-frame rearrangements only. Some clones are missing; in checked studies, unresolved V genes explain under half, and the rest has no known cause. V and J calls and clone size are as listed in that table; D and trimming were resolved from the DNA. The sample table contains 80,000 or so clones; only one count was recorded for 65% to 90% of them. The biggest ten clones account for about 45% of the sample.

Whole blood was collected in K2EDTA tubes by collaborating institutions according to the institutions' own protocols. For TCRbeta analysis, collaborator samples were shipped as frozen whole blood, as isolated PBMCs, or as DNA extracted from either sample type. The study at large found these results: How much clinical and demographic metadata was included differed by source and by participant, and the metadata was provided uncurated.

The receptor chain draws on TRBV3-1 (or the pseudogene TRBV3-2) and TRBJ2-7; 11 central bases correspond to TRBD1. Sequenced sample: peripheral blood. This clonotype was sampled from a man older than 75 with acute or convalescent COVID-19. This receptor carries the CDR3 CASSQLGQGAGEQYF. DNA sequence: TGTGCCAGCAGCCAACTAGGACAGGGGGCGGGCGAGCAGTACTTC.